This T cell receptor beta chain was sequenced in a study of blood T cell repertoires in COVID-19 (dated by TCRdb to about 2020). In the study overall: The collaborator samples originated in the United States, Italy and Spain and spanned the acute and convalescent phases of COVID-19. The prospective study material was composed of cDNA or gDNA derived from T cells, B-cell-depleted T cells, or PBMCs. The dataset comprised deeply sampled blood TCRbeta repertoires from subjects exposed to, actively infected with, or recovered from COVID-19. The repertoires were released in a freely available public database intended as a resource for research on the immune response to SARS-CoV-2. Samples came from the ongoing ImmuneRACE study (first 160 participants) plus 1,254 subjects from 6 global collaborators. Nearly every sample came with metadata listing a de-identified subject ID, COVID-19 status, age in years and sex. Where available, HLA class I and class II types were obtained from metadata supplied by the sample provider rather than from assay-based typing. The research as a whole found: The quantity of clinical and demographic metadata differed by source and by participant and was supplied without curation.

TCRbeta CDR3 regions were amplified from genomic DNA by means of the immunoSEQ Assay, a bias-controlled multiplex PCR. The authors' analysis ran thus. Nucleated cell counts per sample were estimated from amplification of reference gene primers within the assay. Sequence reads were collapsed and filtered to measure the absolute abundance of every unique TCRbeta CDR3 rearrangement. For each sample, productive Simpson clonality was calculated as the square root of Simpson's diversity index across productive rearrangements. This is the immuneACCESS table as TCRdb keeps it, with only in-frame sequences that have V and J called. A part of the clones is gone; compared with another copy, unresolved V genes explain less than half, and the rest is unexplained. D and trimming were read from the DNA, whereas the V and J calls and clone size are those reported in that table. The sample table holds 60,000 to 95,000 clones, of which less than 85% were seen once. In total, the top ten clones hold 2.6% of the sample.

To note about this clone: Its antigen is currently not known. Base-call qualities are not available, and no considerably larger clone is one nucleotide away.

Whole blood was collected in K2EDTA tubes by collaborating institutions according to the institutions' own protocols. For TCRbeta analysis, collaborators shipped samples in one of three forms: frozen whole blood, isolated PBMCs, or DNA extracted from either of those sample types. Taken from the germline V gene (reference sequence), the CDR1 and CDR2 loops are LNHDA and SQIVND. Trimming at the junction amounts to 3 bases on V and 4 bases on J, and the germline ends lie 16 bases apart. There are 16 amino acids in the CDR3, from cysteine to phenylalanine inclusive. The only DNA kept is the CDR3, 48 bases in frame from the first base.

The source is a human donor with acute or convalescent COVID-19. The donor label of this sample is uncertain. The sequence joins TRBV19 to TRBJ2-1, with TRBD2 as a weak D call on 6 bases. Sample: peripheral blood. The nucleotide sequence is TGTGCCAGTAGTATGGGTAGCGGAGACCGTTACAATGAGCAGTTCTTC. This translates into CASSMGSGDRYNEQFF.